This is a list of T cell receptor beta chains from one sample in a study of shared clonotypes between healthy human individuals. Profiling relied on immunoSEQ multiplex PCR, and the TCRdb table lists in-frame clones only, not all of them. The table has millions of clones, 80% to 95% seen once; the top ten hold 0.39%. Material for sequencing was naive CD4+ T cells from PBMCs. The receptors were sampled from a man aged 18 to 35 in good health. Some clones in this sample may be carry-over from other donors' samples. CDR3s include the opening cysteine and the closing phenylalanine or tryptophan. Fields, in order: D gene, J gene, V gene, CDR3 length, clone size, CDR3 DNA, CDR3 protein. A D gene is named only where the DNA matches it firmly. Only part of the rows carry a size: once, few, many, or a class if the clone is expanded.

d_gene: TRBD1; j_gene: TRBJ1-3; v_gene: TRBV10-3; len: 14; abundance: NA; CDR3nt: TGTGCCATCAGTGAGTCAGGGGGCGGAAACACCATATATTTT; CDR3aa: CAISESGGGNTIYF
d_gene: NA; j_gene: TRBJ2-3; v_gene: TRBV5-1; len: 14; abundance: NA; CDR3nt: TGCGCCAGCAGCTTGGATACCAGGGCAGATACGCAGTATTTT; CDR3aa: CASSLDTRADTQYF
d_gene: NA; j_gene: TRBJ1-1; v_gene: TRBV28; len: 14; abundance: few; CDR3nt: TGTGCCAGCAACCTAGCCAAGGGAAACACTGAAGCTTTCTTT; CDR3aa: CASNLAKGNTEAFF
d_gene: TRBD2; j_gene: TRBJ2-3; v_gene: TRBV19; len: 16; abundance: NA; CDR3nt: TGTGCCAGTCGACTTGGGCTAGCGGGAGTCGGAGATACGCAGTATTTT; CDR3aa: CASRLGLAGVGDTQYF
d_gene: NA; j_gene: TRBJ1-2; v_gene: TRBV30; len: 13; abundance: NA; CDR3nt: TGTGCCTGGAGCTTAAGAAATGGGGGTGGCTACACCTTC; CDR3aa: CAWSLRNGGGYTF
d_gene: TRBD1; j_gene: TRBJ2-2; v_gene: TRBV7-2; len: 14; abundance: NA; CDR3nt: TGTGCCAGCAGGAGACAGGGGTTTGCCGGGGAGCTGTTTTTT; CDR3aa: CASRRQGFAGELFF
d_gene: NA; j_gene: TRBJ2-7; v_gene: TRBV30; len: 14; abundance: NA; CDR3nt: TGTGCCTGGAGTGTACAGGGGCTAGCGTACGAGCAGTACTTC; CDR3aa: CAWSVQGLAYEQYF
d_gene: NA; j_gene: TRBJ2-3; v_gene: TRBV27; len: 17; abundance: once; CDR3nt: TGTGCCAGCAGCCGTACAGGGAGCGGGATAATCGGAGATACGCAGTATTTT; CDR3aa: CASSRTGSGIIGDTQYF
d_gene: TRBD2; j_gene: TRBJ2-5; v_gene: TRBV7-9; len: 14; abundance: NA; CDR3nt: TGTGCCAGCAGCTTTACTAGCGTTTCGGAGACCCAGTACTTC; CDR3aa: CASSFTSVSETQYF
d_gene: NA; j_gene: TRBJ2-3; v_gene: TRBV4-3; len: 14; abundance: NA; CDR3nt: TGCGCCAGCAGTCCTAGCCTGACCACCGATACGCAGTATTTT; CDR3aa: CASSPSLTTDTQYF
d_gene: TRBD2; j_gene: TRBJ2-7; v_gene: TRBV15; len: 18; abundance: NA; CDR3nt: TGTGCCACCAGCAGATCCCCCGGGAGGGCCGATTTACTCTACGAGCAGTACTTC; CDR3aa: CATSRSPGRADLLYEQYF
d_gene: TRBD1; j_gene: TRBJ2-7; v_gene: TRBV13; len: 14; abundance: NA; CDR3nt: TGTGCCAGCAGCTTCAGGACAGGCTCCTACGAGCAGTACTTC; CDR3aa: CASSFRTGSYEQYF
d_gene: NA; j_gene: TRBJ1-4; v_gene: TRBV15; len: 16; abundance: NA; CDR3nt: TGTGCCACCAGCAGAGATATCGGAGTAACAGATGAAAAACTGTTTTTT; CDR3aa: CATSRDIGVTDEKLFF
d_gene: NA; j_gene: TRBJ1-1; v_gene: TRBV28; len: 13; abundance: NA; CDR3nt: TGTGCCAGCAGTTTGTCCCCAGGGACTGAAGCTTTCTTT; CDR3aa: CASSLSPGTEAFF
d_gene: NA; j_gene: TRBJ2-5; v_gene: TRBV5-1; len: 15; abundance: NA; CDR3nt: TGCGCCAGCAGCTCCCTTGGGCGGCGCCAAGAGACCCAGTACTTC; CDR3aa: CASSSLGRRQETQYF
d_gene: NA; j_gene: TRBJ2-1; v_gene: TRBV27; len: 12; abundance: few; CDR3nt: TGTGCCAGCACGGCAGGTAACAATGAGCAGTTCTTC; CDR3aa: CASTAGNNEQFF
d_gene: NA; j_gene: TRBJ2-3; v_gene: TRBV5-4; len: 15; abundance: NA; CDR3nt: TGTGCCAGCAGCCGTGCTGTGTATCTCACAGATACGCAGTATTTT; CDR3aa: CASSRAVYLTDTQYF
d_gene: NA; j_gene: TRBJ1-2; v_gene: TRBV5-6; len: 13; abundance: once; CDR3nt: TGTGCCAGCAGCTTGAGGAATAACTATGGCTACACCTTC; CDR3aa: CASSLRNNYGYTF
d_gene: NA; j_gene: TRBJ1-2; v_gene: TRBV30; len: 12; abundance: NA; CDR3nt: TGTGCTTATTCGGGGGTTGGCTATGGCTACACCTTC; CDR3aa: CAYSGVGYGYTF
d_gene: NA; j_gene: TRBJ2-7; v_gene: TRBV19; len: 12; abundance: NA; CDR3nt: TGTGCCAGTGGTAAATCAGCCTACGAGCAGTACTTC; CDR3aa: CASGKSAYEQYF
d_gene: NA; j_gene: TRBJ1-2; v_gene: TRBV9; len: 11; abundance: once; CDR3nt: TGTGCCAGCTCAGGGGTTGAGGGCTACACCTTC; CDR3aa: CASSGVEGYTF
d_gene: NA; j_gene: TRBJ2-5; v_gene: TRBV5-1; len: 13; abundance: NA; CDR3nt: TGCGCCAGCAGTTCGGCAGAACAAGAGACCCAGTACTTC; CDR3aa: CASSSAEQETQYF
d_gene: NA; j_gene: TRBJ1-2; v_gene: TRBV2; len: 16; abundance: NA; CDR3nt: TGTGCCAGCATCCAGGGGCAGGCGGGCCGTTTCTATGGCTACACCTTC; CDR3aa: CASIQGQAGRFYGYTF
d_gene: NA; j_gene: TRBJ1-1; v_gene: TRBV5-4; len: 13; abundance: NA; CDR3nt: TGTGCCAGCAGCCTCGGAGGGATCACTGAAGCTTTCTTT; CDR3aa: CASSLGGITEAFF
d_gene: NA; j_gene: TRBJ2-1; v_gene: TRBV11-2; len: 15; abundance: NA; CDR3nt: TGTGCCAGCAGCTCCATGCAGGGTGCCTACAATGAGCAGTTCTTC; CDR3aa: CASSSMQGAYNEQFF
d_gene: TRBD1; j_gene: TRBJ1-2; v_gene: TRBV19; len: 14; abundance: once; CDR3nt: TGTGCCAGTAGTAGGGGGACAGGGGACTATGGCTACACCTTC; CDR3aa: CASSRGTGDYGYTF
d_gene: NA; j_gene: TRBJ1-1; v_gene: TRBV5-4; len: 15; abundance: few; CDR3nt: TGTGCCAGCAGCTTGGAGGGAAACCGAATCACTGAAGCTTTCTTT; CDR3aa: CASSLEGNRITEAFF
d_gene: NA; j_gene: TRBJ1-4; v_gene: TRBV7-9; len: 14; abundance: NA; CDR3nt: TGTGCCAGCAGCTTAGACAGGGTGGGTGAAAAACTGTTTTTT; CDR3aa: CASSLDRVGEKLFF
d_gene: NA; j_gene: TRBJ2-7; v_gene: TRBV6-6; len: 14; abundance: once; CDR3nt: TGTGCCAGCAGTTACGTACAGGTGGAATACGAGCAGTACTTC; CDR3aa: CASSYVQVEYEQYF
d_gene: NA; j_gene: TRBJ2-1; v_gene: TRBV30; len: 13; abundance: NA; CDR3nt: TGTGCCTGGGTGGGGGTTTCCTACAATGAGCAGTTCTTC; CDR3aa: CAWVGVSYNEQFF
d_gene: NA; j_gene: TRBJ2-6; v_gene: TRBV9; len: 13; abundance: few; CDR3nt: TGTGCCAGCACCCACTCTGGGGCCAACGTCCTGACTTTC; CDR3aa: CASTHSGANVLTF
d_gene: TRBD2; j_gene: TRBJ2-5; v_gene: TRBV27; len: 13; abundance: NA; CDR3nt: TGTGCCAGCAGTACCGGACTAGAAGAGACCCAGTACTTC; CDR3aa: CASSTGLEETQYF
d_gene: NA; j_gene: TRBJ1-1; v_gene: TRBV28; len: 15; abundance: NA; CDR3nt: TGTGCCAGCAGTTTAGGGGGCACCAGGGCCACTGAAGCTTTCTTT; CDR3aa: CASSLGGTRATEAFF
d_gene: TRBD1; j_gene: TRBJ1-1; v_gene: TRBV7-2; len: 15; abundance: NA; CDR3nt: TGTGCCAGCAGCGTAGAAGACAGGGCAGGGACTGAAGCTTTCTTT; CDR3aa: CASSVEDRAGTEAFF
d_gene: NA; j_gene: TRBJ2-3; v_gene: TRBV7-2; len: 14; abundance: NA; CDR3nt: TGTGCCAGCAGCTTAGGGTGGGATACAGATACGCAGTATTTT; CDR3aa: CASSLGWDTDTQYF
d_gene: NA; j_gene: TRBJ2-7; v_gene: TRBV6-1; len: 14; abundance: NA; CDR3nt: TGTGCCAGCAGTAGGACGGGGCTACCCTACGAGCAGTACTTC; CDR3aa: CASSRTGLPYEQYF
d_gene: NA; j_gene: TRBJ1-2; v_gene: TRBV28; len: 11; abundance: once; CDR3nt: TGTGCCAGCAGTTTTCTTTATGGCTACACCTTC; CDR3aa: CASSFLYGYTF
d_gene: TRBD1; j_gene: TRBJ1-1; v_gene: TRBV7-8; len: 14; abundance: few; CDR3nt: TGTGCCAGCAGCGGACAGGGCCTGTCCACTGAAGCTTTCTTT; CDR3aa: CASSGQGLSTEAFF
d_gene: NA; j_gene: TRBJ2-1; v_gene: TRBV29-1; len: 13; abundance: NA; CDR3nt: TGCAGCGGCGGGACACGACTCACGAATGAGCAGTTCTTC; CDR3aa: CSGGTRLTNEQFF
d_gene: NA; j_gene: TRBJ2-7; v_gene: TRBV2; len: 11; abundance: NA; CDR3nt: TGTGCCAGCAGTTACTTCTCGGAGCAGTACTTC; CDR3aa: CASSYFSEQYF
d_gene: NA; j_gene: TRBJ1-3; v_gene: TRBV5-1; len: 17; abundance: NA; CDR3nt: TGCGCCAGCAGCCCGGGTGGGGCGCGTCTCGGGATGGACACCATATATTTT; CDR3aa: CASSPGGARLGMDTIYF
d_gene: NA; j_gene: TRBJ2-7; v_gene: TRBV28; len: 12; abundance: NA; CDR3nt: TGTGCCAGCACCGCCCCGCCCTCCTCACAGTACTTC; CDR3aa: CASTAPPSSQYF